The 4 T cell receptor beta chains presented below share a single source sample, sequenced in a study of T-cell reconstitution after alpha-beta-depleted transplantation in children. Preparation of the TCRbeta library was carried out with unique molecular identifiers. TCRdb re-analysed the PCR reads in MiXCR, keeping a single row per CDR3 protein. The sample includes around 360,000 distinct CDR3 sequences, around a tenth of them seen just once. Sample: PBMCs from the stem cell graft donor, taken from the stem cell graft. The receptors shown here come from a human donor who donated a stem cell graft to a child with acute lymphoblastic leukemia.

The CDR3 is CASSLTGQENEKLFF. The DNA of the CDR3 is TGTGCCAGCAGCTTAACGGGACAGGAAAATGAAAAACTGTTTTTT. V usage is TRBV7-2 and J usage is TRBJ1-4, with 8 bases that match TRBD1. Looked up from germline, CDR1 is SGHTA and CDR2 is FQGNSA. This CDR3 spans 15 amino acids. J lost 5 bases, V lost 2 bases, and 4 bases had no gene match.

The chain carries TRBV7-9 and TRBJ2-7; 9 nucleotides agree with TRBD2. The V gene's germline CDR1 is SEHNR and CDR2 FQNEAQ (reference sequence). Germline trimming cut 6 bases from V and 4 bases from J; bases unmatched to any gene: 7. The CDR3 is made up of 14 amino acids. CDR3 loop: CASRDSGRTYEQYF. The DNA for the CDR3 is TGTGCCAGCAGAGATAGCGGGAGAACGTACGAGCAGTACTTC.

This clonotype came up a few times. This chain links TRBV5-1 with TRBJ1-2; D is possibly TRBD1 (6 bases). V dropped 1 base and J dropped 0 bases, with 19 bases sitting between them. Germline CDR1 SGHRS, CDR2 YFSETQ. This CDR3 region has 18 residues. In DNA, the CDR3 is TGCGCCAGCAGCTTGTGGGGGCCCCGGGACGCACCTAACTATGGCTACACCTTC. The encoded protein is CASSLWGPRDAPNYGYTF.

This clonotype was seen more than once but under ten times. J is TRBJ2-2 and V is TRBV6-5, with D uncertain. CDR1 and CDR2 from the germline V gene are MNHEY and SVGAGI. V gave up 8 bases and J gave up 5 bases, with 9 bases separating them. The CDR3 is 12 residues long. The CDR3 loop reads CASGYTTGELFF. The CDR3 bases are TGTGCCAGCGGCTACACAACCGGGGAGCTGTTTTTT.